The following is a T cell receptor (beta chain) sequence with its context. The data originate from a study of blood T cell repertoires in COVID-19. Study at large: The United States, Italy and Spain supplied acute and convalescent COVID-19 samples. The analysed material was cDNA or gDNA that came from T cells, B-cell-depleted T cells, or PBMCs.

Germline V gene data show CDR1 as MGHRA and CDR2 as YSYEKL. CDR3 length equals 17 residues. V was pared by 0 bases and J by 2 bases, with 7 bases of the junction left unmatched. Sequenced by immunoSEQ multiplex PCR; TCRdb stores in-frame clones only, minus some. The sample holds 100,000 to 110,000 clones; almost 80% are singletons and the top ten take roughly 29%. This chain joins TRBV4-1 and TRBJ1-3, with 7 positions matching TRBD1. Sequenced input: peripheral blood. This clonotype was obtained from a man in his sixties or seventies with active or convalescent COVID-19. CDR3 sequence reads: CASSQEKKGAAGNTIYF. For the CDR3, the DNA is TGCGCCAGCAGCCAAGAAAAGAAGGGGGCGGCTGGAAACACCATATATTTT.